The 20 T cell receptor beta chains given below trace back to one sample, sequenced in a study of blood T cells in healthy people across ages. Through a sample-barcoded 5' primer and a J-beta primer mix, a second PCR was run for roughly 7 to 11 cycles. TCRdb passed the 5' RACE reads through MiXCR, listing each CDR3 protein once. Among approximately 730,000 distinct CDR3 sequences listed, 50% to 65% were seen once. Specimen: blood. Receptors were obtained from a man at least 80 years old in good health.

The rearrangement joins TRBV7-9 to TRBJ2-1; D is uncertain. The DNA end is a closer match to TRBJ2-7, so the J assignment may be wrong. The germline gives CDR1 SEHNR, CDR2 FQNEAQ (reference sequence). The CDR3 spans 15 residues. CDR3: CASSSAGTGYNEQYF. The DNA for the CDR3 is TGTGCCAGCAGCTCCGCCGGAACCGGCTACAATGAGCAGTACTTC.

The rearrangement joins TRBV7-3 to TRBJ2-3; the D is unclear. The length of the CDR3 is 15 residues. With 5 bases removed from V and 5 bases from J, the gap between germline ends came to 17 bases. The germline V gene encodes CDR1 SGHTA and CDR2 FQGTGA. CDR3 sequence (DNA): TGTGCCAGCAGCCCCCGGGCCAATTCAATAGATACGCAGTATTTT. Translated: CASSPRANSIDTQYF.

This clonotype was recorded a few times. V usage is TRBV5-4 and J usage is TRBJ2-5; 7 positions agree with TRBD2. This CDR3 has 15 residues. In germline, CDR1 is SGHNT, CDR2 YYREEE (reference sequence). J was trimmed by 4 bases and V by 6 bases; bases with no gene match: 12. The CDR3 bases are TGTGCCAGCACCCCCAGGGCGGGAGACGGAGAGACCCAGTACTTC. It codes for CASTPRAGDGETQYF.

This sequence joins TRBV6-1 and TRBJ2-5; D not certain. The CDR3 is made up of 12 amino acids. V was shortened by 6 bases and J by 9 bases, with 14 bases between the two germline ends. The V gene's germline CDR1 is MNHNS and CDR2 SASEGT. The CDR3 here is CASRGKLWAQYF. For the CDR3, the DNA is TGTGCCAGCAGAGGTAAATTGTGGGCCCAGTACTTC.

The V gene is TRBV7-8, the J gene TRBJ2-5; the D is unclear. The germline V gene has CDR1 SGHVS and CDR2 FQNEAQ. Trimming left V 5 bases short and J 4 bases short, with 17 bases between. The CDR3 is 15 residues long. DNA for the CDR3: TGTGCCAGCAGCCACACGAGAGTAAGTGGAGAGACCCAGTACTTC. As protein: CASSHTRVSGETQYF.

The CDR3 DNA follows: TGCAGTGCTAGCCTAGACGGACAGATACAAGAGACCCAGTACTTC. Its translation: CSASLDGQIQETQYF. The chain combines TRBV20-1 with TRBJ2-5, with D possibly matching TRBD1 (6 bases). V gave up 3 bases and J gave up 2 bases, with 16 bases separating them. CDR3 length: 15 amino acids. Germline CDR1 is DFQATT and CDR2 is SNEGSKA (reference sequence).

The chain links TRBV20-1 to TRBJ2-1; no definite D call. The V gene lost 1 base and the J gene lost 8 bases, with 6 bases spanning the gap. CDR3 size: 11 residues. The germline V gene has CDR1 DFQATT and CDR2 SNEGSKA (reference sequence). CDR3 in DNA: TGCAGTGCTAGAGGGGTCTATGAGCAGTTCTTC. Translation: CSARGVYEQFF.

The CDR3 DNA reads TGTGCCAGCAGCTTAGGTCGGGGAGGCGTAAGCCCCTACGAGCAGTACTTC. As protein: CASSLGRGGVSPYEQYF. The chain is built from TRBV7-2 and TRBJ2-7; tentatively, D is TRBD2 (6 bases). V was clipped by 1 base and J by 2 bases, with 18 bases between them. Germline V gene sequence: CDR1 SGHTA, CDR2 FQGNSA. The CDR3 is made up of 17 amino acids.

A few counts support this clonotype. The chain is built from TRBV27 and TRBJ1-5; D might be TRBD1 (6 bases). CDR1 and CDR2 (germline): MNHEY, SMNVEV (reference sequence). The CDR3 is made up of 15 amino acids. V was shortened by 5 bases and J by 2 bases, with 13 bases between the two germline ends. CDR3: CASSLRGFRNQPQHF. CDR3 in DNA: TGTGCCAGCAGTCTGAGGGGGTTTCGCAATCAGCCCCAGCATTTT.

This clonotype was observed a handful of times. This chain uses TRBV20-1 with TRBJ1-1; the D gene is possibly TRBD1 (5 bases). This CDR3 has 14 residues. CDR1 is DFQATT and CDR2 is SNEGSKA in the germline V gene (reference sequence). V shed 3 bases and J shed 0 bases, with 11 bases lying between them. Here the CDR3 DNA reads TGCAGTGCTAGGGGGGGTACAGTGAACACTGAAGCTTTCTTT. Amino acid sequence: CSARGGTVNTEAFF.

This clonotype was observed a few times. The chain has TRBV20-1 and TRBJ2-5; D might be TRBD1 or TRBD2, each matching 5 bases. From germline, CDR1 is DFQATT and CDR2 SNEGSKA (reference sequence). Trimming took 5 bases from V and 5 from J, leaving 9 bases between them. This CDR3 spans 11 amino acids. CDR3: CSALGVETQYF. The DNA of the CDR3 is TGCAGTGCTTTGGGGGTGGAGACCCAGTACTTC.

V and J are TRBV25-1 and TRBJ2-4; the D gene is possibly TRBD1 (6 bases). Trimming took 5 bases from V and 11 from J, leaving 13 bases between them. The germline V gene has CDR1 MGHDK and CDR2 SYGVNS. The CDR3 sequence is 12 residues long. The CDR3, as DNA: TGTGCCAGCAGTACAGGGCCGGGTTTTCAGTACTTC. It translates to CASSTGPGFQYF.

The chain uses TRBV18 and TRBJ1-5, with TRBD1 matching over 11 bases. The CDR3 totals 16 residues. Germline loops: CDR1 KGHSH, CDR2 LQKENI. V dropped 2 bases and J dropped 6; count of bases not matched to a gene: 6. Here the CDR3 reads CASSPIGQGATQPQHF. CDR3 nucleotides: TGTGCCAGCTCACCAATCGGACAGGGGGCTACTCAGCCCCAGCATTTT. The complete variable domain, with remaining parts taken from reference TRBV18 and TRBJ1-5, reads NAGVMQNPRHLVRRRGQEARLRCSPMKGHSHVYWYRQLPEEGLKFMVYLQKENIIDESGMPKERFSAEFPKEGPSILRIQQVVRGDSAAYFCASSPIGQGATQPQHFGDGTRLSIL.

The chain links TRBV28 to TRBJ2-7; D might be TRBD2 (6 bases). The CDR3 runs to 16 residues. Germline CDR1 MDHEN, CDR2 SYDVKM. V lost 5 bases to trimming and J lost 1 base, with 18 bases between them. CDR3 DNA: TGTGCCAGCAGTGGGGTCGGGGGAGCTGGGTCCTACGAGCAGTACTTC. Protein sequence: CASSGVGGAGSYEQYF.

This chain uses TRBV7-8 with TRBJ2-7; 9 positions agree with TRBD2. Germline values: CDR1 SGHVS, CDR2 FQNEAQ. J gave up 4 bases and V 2 bases, and 3 bases lay outside the gene matches. This CDR3 is 14 amino acids long. The CDR3 DNA is TGTGCCAGCAGCTTACTAACTAGCGGGTACGAGCAGTACTTC. Translated, it gives CASSLLTSGYEQYF.

The chain is built from TRBV25-1 and TRBJ2-1; 11 bases match TRBD1. Germline V lookup: CDR1 MGHDK, CDR2 SYGVNS. CDR3 length: 16 residues. Germline trimming cut 5 bases from V and 8 bases from J; bases unmatched to any gene: 11. The CDR3 DNA reads as TGTGCCAGCAGTCCCCGGGGGACAGGGGGGGGCGATGAGCAGTTCTTC. Encoded protein: CASSPRGTGGGDEQFF. Combining the CDR3 with reference TRBV25-1 and TRBJ2-1 gives the whole variable domain EADIYQTPRYLVIGTGKKITLECSQTMGHDKMYWYQQDPGMELHLIHYSYGVNSTEKGDLSSESTVSRIRTEHFPLTLESARPSHTSQYLCASSPRGTGGGDEQFFGPGTRLTVL.

This clonotype showed up many times. One end of the junction is discordant with germline, which a read error may explain. CDR3 nucleotides: TGCGCCAGCAGTTCGACTACCTACGAGCAGTACTTC. Its translation: CASSSTTYEQYF. The chain combines TRBV7-2 with TRBJ2-7, with D perhaps matching TRBD2 (5 bases). This CDR3 contains 12 residues. In germline, CDR1 is SGHTA, CDR2 FQGNSA.

The chain carries TRBV24-1 and TRBJ2-1; tentatively, D is TRBD2 (6 bases). The V end lost 3 bases, the J end lost 6 bases, and 11 bases lay between the germline ends. Per germline, CDR1 KGHDR and CDR2 SFDVKD. The CDR3 loop spans 14 amino acids. CDR3 region: CATSDVWGGNEQFF. The DNA for the CDR3 is TGTGCCACCAGTGATGTGTGGGGAGGCAATGAGCAGTTCTTC.

This rearrangement joins TRBV28 to TRBJ2-1; 8 bases line up with TRBD2. The V and J ends lost 10 bases and 7 bases, in that order; junction bases with no gene match: 3. Germline CDR1 MDHEN, CDR2 SYDVKM. The CDR3 totals 11 residues. The CDR3 loop reads CATGGENEQFF. The CDR3 nucleotides read TGTGCCACGGGGGGGGAAAATGAGCAGTTCTTC.

This clonotype was recorded a few times. This rearrangement joins TRBV2 to TRBJ2-5; D remains ambiguous. V was trimmed by 6 bases and J by 5 bases, leaving 13 bases between them. The germline V gene has CDR1 SNHLY and CDR2 FYNNEI. The CDR3 spans 13 residues. This chain's CDR3 is CASRVLGPETQYF. The CDR3 nucleotides are TGTGCCAGCAGAGTCTTAGGACCCGAGACCCAGTACTTC. The whole variable domain, remainder taken from reference TRBV2 and TRBJ2-5, is EPEVTQTPSHQVTQMGQEVILRCVPISNHLYFYWYRQILGQKVEFLVSFYNNEISEKSEIFDDQFSVERPDGSNFTLKIRSTKLEDSAMYFCASRVLGPETQYFGPGTRLLVL.